The rows below give T cell receptor beta chains drawn from one sample of a study of shared clonotypes between healthy human individuals. Sequencing was performed with immunoSEQ multiplex PCR; in TCRdb, only in-frame clones are kept and a portion is missing. The table shows a few million clones, with roughly nine tenths occurring only once. The sample was naive CD4+ T cells sorted from blood. These receptors all come from a man aged 18-30 years in good health. The CDR3 runs from the conserved cysteine through the conserved F or W. A D gene is named only where the DNA matches it firmly. Expanded clones are given a class, and other clones once, few, many or no size at all.

>-|TRBV18|-|TRBJ2-1
CASSQDSDEQFF
TGTGCCAGCTCACAGGACAGCGATGAGCAGTTCTTC
>-|TRBV10-2|-|TRBJ1-5
CASSETGTSGNQPQHF
TGCGCCAGCAGTGAGACCGGGACGTCCGGCAATCAGCCCCAGCATTTT
>-|TRBV2|-|TRBJ1-2
CASSAQGSNYGYTF
TGTGCCAGCAGTGCACAGGGCTCTAACTATGGCTACACCTTC
>-|TRBV30|-|TRBJ2-7
CAWSVKRQGIHEQYF
TGTGCCTGGAGTGTAAAACGGCAGGGGATCCACGAGCAGTACTTC
>-|TRBV18|-|TRBJ1-1
CASSQAGAGTEAFF
TGTGCCAGCTCTCAGGCAGGGGCTGGGACTGAAGCTTTCTTT
>-|TRBV7-2|-|TRBJ2-2
CASSLSRAGELFF
TGTGCCAGCAGCTTAAGCAGGGCCGGGGAGCTGTTTTTT
>-|TRBV19|-|TRBJ2-5
CARLRGAEQQETQYF
TGTGCCAGACTCAGGGGGGCGGAACAACAAGAGACCCAGTACTTC
>few|TRBV5-6|-|TRBJ1-1
CASSLGGEAFF
TGTGCCAGCAGCTTGGGAGGTGAAGCTTTCTTT
>-|TRBV2|-|TRBJ1-1
CASRRTPTEAFF
TGTGCCAGCAGACGGACGCCCACTGAAGCTTTCTTT
>-|TRBV27|-|TRBJ1-4
CASSLSGVREKLFF
TGTGCCAGCAGTTTATCGGGAGTACGTGAAAAACTGTTTTTT
>-|TRBV6-1|-|TRBJ1-2
CASRDSLINYGYTF
TGTGCCAGCAGGGACAGTTTGATTAACTATGGCTACACCTTC
>-|TRBV2|-|TRBJ2-1
CASSEGGEQFF
TGTGCCAGCAGTGAAGGGGGTGAGCAGTTCTTC
>-|TRBV4-1|-|TRBJ2-3
CASSQGAATDTQYF
TGCGCCAGCAGCCAAGGCGCAGCCACAGATACGCAGTATTTT
>-|TRBV2|-|TRBJ1-1
CASTSAGENTEAFF
TGTGCCAGCACCTCAGCGGGGGAGAACACTGAAGCTTTCTTT
>-|TRBV5-1|-|TRBJ2-7
CASSLETAAYEQYF
TGCGCCAGCAGCTTGGAGACAGCCGCCTACGAGCAGTACTTC